The 23 T cell receptor beta chains below were found in one sample sequenced in a study of T cell responses to AZD1222 COVID-19 vaccine (dated by TCRdb to the early 2020s). Library preparation used the immunoSEQ multiplex PCR assay. Imported from immuneACCESS, the table was reduced by TCRdb to in-frame sequences with V and J called. These copies leave out some clones; in studies compared against another copy, an unresolved V gene accounts for under half, and the cause of the remainder is not known. This sample lists approximately 110,000 clones; about 89% were detected once. The top ten constitute 6.5% to 9.5% of the sample. Read against the paper, the sample's time point label means: baseline before first vaccination. The specimen comprised peripheral blood, sampled on day 0 of AZD1222 vaccination. These receptor sequences come from an adult in good health.

This clone has a single count. This chain connects TRBV5-6 to TRBJ2-2; 9 nucleotides line up with TRBD2. The CDR3 runs 16 residues. The V gene end was trimmed by 0 bases and the J gene end by 5 bases; junction bases not matched to a gene: 5. Germline lookup yields CDR1 SGHDT and CDR2 YYEEEE. The CDR3 protein is CASSLGLAEITGELFF. The DNA for the CDR3 is TGTGCCAGCAGCTTGGGACTAGCGGAGATTACCGGGGAGCTGTTTTTT.

The chain combines TRBV3-1 (or the pseudogene TRBV3-2) with TRBJ1-2, with D hard to call. Trimming took 1 base from V and 4 from J, leaving 13 bases between them. CDR1 is LGHDT and CDR2 is YNNKEL in the germline V gene (reference sequence). CDR3 size: 15 residues. This CDR3 reads CASSQGGTVPYGYTF. CDR3 nucleotide sequence: TGTGCCAGCAGCCAAGGGGGAACCGTCCCCTATGGCTACACCTTC.

Notes on this clone: Other DNA sequences in this specimen translate into the identical CDR3. V and J are TRBV27 and TRBJ2-3; TRBD2 aligns across 12 bases. The V segment lost 3 bases and the J segment 5 bases; nucleotides outside the gene matches: 6. CDR1 is MNHEY, CDR2 SMNVEV, per germline (reference sequence). The CDR3 has 16 amino acids. CDR3 nucleotide sequence: TGTGCCAGCAGTTTTAGGGCTAGCGGGAGGGGAGATACGCAGTATTTT. The encoded protein is CASSFRASGRGDTQYF.

This sequence joins TRBV18 and TRBJ2-7, with a tentative D call TRBD2 (6 bases). Germline loops: CDR1 KGHSH, CDR2 LQKENI. This CDR3 region has 14 residues. V shed 2 bases and J shed 2 bases, with 10 bases lying between them. The DNA for the CDR3 is TGTGCCAGCTCACCAGCGGGGACGACCTACGAGCAGTACTTC. Its protein product is CASSPAGTTYEQYF. The full variable domain, completed using reference TRBV18 and TRBJ2-7, is NAGVMQNPRHLVRRRGQEARLRCSPMKGHSHVYWYRQLPEEGLKFMVYLQKENIIDESGMPKERFSAEFPKEGPSILRIQQVVRGDSAAYFCASSPAGTTYEQYFGPGTRLTVT.

A single count supports this clone. The rearrangement uses TRBV27 and TRBJ1-4; D is unresolved. Germline V gene lookup returns CDR1 MNHEY and CDR2 SMNVEV (reference sequence). Between the trimmed V and J ends, which lost 2 bases and 4 bases, there was a span of 11 bases. This CDR3 comprises 15 residues. The CDR3 DNA is TGTGCCAGCAGTTTAAGTATTCAGTTTAATGAAAAACTGTTTTTT. It encodes CASSLSIQFNEKLFF. Full variable domain (missing parts from reference TRBV27 and TRBJ1-4): EAQVTQNPRYLITVTGKKLTVTCSQNMNHEYMSWYRQDPGLGLRQIYYSMNVEVTDKGDVPEGYKVSRKEKRNFPLILESPSPNQTSLYFCASSLSIQFNEKLFFGSGTQLSVL.

V usage is TRBV5-1 and J usage is TRBJ2-7, with D perhaps matching TRBD1 (5 bases). CDR3 length: 12 residues. Germline V gene lookup returns CDR1 SGHRS and CDR2 YFSETQ. V was shortened by 2 bases and J by 5 bases, with 8 bases between the two germline ends. CDR3 bases: TGCGCCAGCAGCTTTCAGGGAAACGAGCAGTACTTC. This codes for CASSFQGNEQYF.

This clone showed up just once. The chain uses TRBV12-3 or TRBV12-4 and TRBJ2-3, with 7 bases aligning to TRBD2. The V and J ends lost 6 bases and 5 bases, in that order; junction bases with no gene match: 5. The CDR3 contains 13 residues. CDR3 sequence reads: CASRREILDTQYF. CDR3 DNA: TGTGCCAGCAGGCGGGAGATCTTAGATACGCAGTATTTT.

The chain carries TRBV5-4 and TRBJ1-2; D is uncertain. Germline V CDR1 and CDR2: SGHNT, YYREEE (reference sequence). V lost 2 bases to trimming and J lost 7 bases, with 9 bases between them. This CDR3 comprises 12 residues. The CDR3 region is CASSFGVGGYTF. The CDR3 coding sequence is TGTGCCAGCAGCTTTGGAGTAGGTGGCTACACCTTC.

This rearrangement joins TRBV18 to TRBJ1-1; the match to TRBD1 covers 7 bases. CDR1 and CDR2 (germline): KGHSH, LQKENI. The ends lost 3 bases at V and 0 bases at J; junction bases unmatched: 4. The CDR3 extends over 15 amino acids. In DNA form, the CDR3 reads TGTGCCAGCTCACCCAAACAGGGGTTGAACACTGAAGCTTTCTTT. It translates to CASSPKQGLNTEAFF. Full variable domain (remainder filled in from reference TRBV18 and TRBJ1-1): NAGVMQNPRHLVRRRGQEARLRCSPMKGHSHVYWYRQLPEEGLKFMVYLQKENIIDESGMPKERFSAEFPKEGPSILRIQQVVRGDSAAYFCASSPKQGLNTEAFFGQGTRLTVV.

The V call is TRBV12-3 or TRBV12-4, the J call TRBJ1-1; D unclear. V shed 5 bases and J shed 6 bases, with 10 bases lying between them. The CDR3 sequence is 12 residues long. Here the CDR3 DNA reads TGTGCCAGCAGTCTTTCCGCAGCTGAAGCTTTCTTT. Its translation: CASSLSAAEAFF.

J is TRBJ2-5 and V is TRBV7-9, with 8 bases lining up with TRBD1. Looked up from germline, CDR1 is SEHNR and CDR2 is FQNEAQ (reference sequence). The CDR3 consists of 16 residues. The ends lost 2 bases at V and 5 bases at J; junction bases unmatched: 10. The CDR3 protein is CASSLREQGARETQYF. The CDR3 DNA follows: TGTGCCAGCAGCTTAAGGGAGCAGGGGGCCCGGGAGACCCAGTACTTC. Full variable domain (outside the CDR3, taken from reference TRBV7-9 and TRBJ2-5): DTGVSQNPRHKITKRGQNVTFRCDPISEHNRLYWYRQTLGQGPEFLTYFQNEAQLEKSRLLSDRFSAERPKGSFSTLEIQRTEQGDSAMYLCASSLREQGARETQYFGPGTRLLVL.

This clone came up once. The DNA of the CDR3 is TGCGCCAGCAGCAGGGGCGGGACAGGGGGTTTCGACGAGCAGTACTTC. Its protein product is CASSRGGTGGFDEQYF. The chain joins TRBV5-1 to TRBJ2-7, with 11 bases lining up with TRBD1. The ends lost 4 bases at V and 5 bases at J; junction bases unmatched: 11. Germline lookup yields CDR1 SGHRS and CDR2 YFSETQ. The CDR3 covers 16 residues.

This chain uses TRBV7-9 with TRBJ2-7, with 9 bases lining up with TRBD1. Germline CDR1 SEHNR, CDR2 FQNEAQ (reference sequence). CDR3 length: 14 amino acids. V lost 9 bases, J lost 6 bases, and 12 bases stayed unmatched. CDR3 sequence: CASDPGQGGSEQYF. Here the CDR3 DNA reads TGTGCCAGTGACCCGGGACAGGGAGGGTCCGAGCAGTACTTC.

This chain uses TRBV18 with TRBJ2-7, with TRBD2 identical over 10 bases. The CDR3 length is 13 residues. Trimming cost V 5 bases and J 6 bases; bases outside gene matches: 4. CDR1 and CDR2 from the germline V gene are KGHSH and LQKENI. The CDR3 DNA reads as TGTGCCAGCTCAGGGACTAGCGATTCCGAGCAGTACTTC. Translating gives CASSGTSDSEQYF.

The rearrangement uses TRBV2 and TRBJ1-3; 9 nucleotides agree with TRBD1. Germline V gene data show CDR1 as SNHLY and CDR2 as FYNNEI. J gave up 6 bases and V 6 bases, and 6 bases lay outside the gene matches. The CDR3 has 14 amino acids. The CDR3 is CASRETGGKNTIYF. DNA for the CDR3: TGTGCCAGCAGGGAGACAGGGGGTAAAAACACCATATATTTT.

The V gene is TRBV19, the J gene TRBJ2-7, with 12 nucleotides matching TRBD2. V lost 1 base and J lost 4; bases outside the gene matches: 5. The CDR3 is 16 amino acids. Germline CDR1 is LNHDA and CDR2 is SQIVND (reference sequence). The CDR3 loop reads CASSIASGLAGYEQYF. CDR3 bases: TGTGCCAGTAGTATAGCTTCGGGACTAGCGGGTTACGAGCAGTACTTC.

The V gene is TRBV6-5, the J gene TRBJ1-2, with 9 bases that match TRBD1. The CDR3 runs to 15 residues. Germline CDR1 is MNHEY and CDR2 is SVGAGI. V shed 5 bases, J shed 5 bases, and the junction held 9 bases outside the gene matches. The CDR3, as DNA: TGTGCCAGCAGTCTATCCGGGACAGGGTATTATGGCTACACCTTC. Its translation: CASSLSGTGYYGYTF.

The V and J genes are TRBV6-2 or TRBV6-3 and TRBJ2-3; possibly TRBD1 or TRBD2 for D (5 bases each). CDR1 and CDR2 (germline): MNHEY, SVGEGT. This CDR3 has 15 residues. Trimming removed 8 bases at V and 0 bases at J, with 15 bases between. As DNA, the CDR3 is TGTGCCAGCCGCCCGTGGGGGAGCAGCACAGATACGCAGTATTTT. This encodes CASRPWGSSTDTQYF.

The chain recombines TRBV6-5 with TRBJ1-5; 9 bases match TRBD1. The length of the CDR3 is 15 residues. Germline values: CDR1 MNHEY, CDR2 SVGAGI. The V segment lost 6 bases and the J segment 6 bases; nucleotides outside the gene matches: 9. The CDR3 nucleotides read TGTGCCAGCAGATCCCTGGGACAGGGTGCTCAGCCCCAGCATTTT. Its protein product is CASRSLGQGAQPQHF.

This clone was detected a few times. V is TRBV6-5 and J is TRBJ1-1; D gene uncertain. The V gene's germline CDR1 is MNHEY and CDR2 SVGAGI. Between the trimmed V and J ends, which lost 5 bases and 0 bases, there was a span of 4 bases. The CDR3 totals 12 residues. The CDR3 DNA is TGTGCCAGCAGTACGATGAACACTGAAGCTTTCTTT. Its protein is CASSTMNTEAFF.

The rearrangement links TRBV15 to TRBJ1-6; D is perhaps TRBD1 (5 bases). V lost 2 bases and J 9 bases, leaving 17 bases between the germline ends. Germline assignment: CDR1 LNHNV and CDR2 YYDKDF (reference sequence). The CDR3 loop spans 16 amino acids. CDR3 DNA sequence: TGTGCCACCAGCAGACGTCAGGCAGGGTTGTCTTCACCCCTCCACTTT. Translation: CATSRRQAGLSSPLHF.

The rearrangement uses TRBV5-8 and TRBJ2-5, with 9 bases matching TRBD2. The CDR3 consists of 16 residues. CDR1 and CDR2 from the germline V gene are SGHTS and YDEGEE. The V segment lost 5 bases and the J segment 5 bases; nucleotides outside the gene matches: 13. CDR3 in amino acids: CASSSGTGTSHETQYF. The CDR3, as DNA: TGTGCCAGCAGTTCAGGAACCGGGACTAGCCATGAGACCCAGTACTTC.

J is TRBJ2-1 and V is TRBV5-4; TRBD1 matches 11 bases. The CDR3 sequence is 17 residues long. CDR1 SGHNT and CDR2 YYREEE come from the germline V gene (reference sequence). J was trimmed by 10 bases and V by 4 bases; bases with no gene match: 16. The CDR3 DNA is TGTGCCAGCAGCCCTATCTCCGGGACAGGGGGTTCCGGCGAGCAGTTCTTC. Encoded protein: CASSPISGTGGSGEQFF.